This passage covers 9 T cell receptor beta chains from one sample sequenced in a study of immune evolution from preneoplasia to lung adenocarcinoma. Sequencing was performed with immunoSEQ multiplex PCR; in TCRdb, only in-frame clones are kept and a portion is missing. The sample includes 7,500 to 8,500 clones, roughly four fifths of them seen just once. Source material: FFPE invasive lung adenocarcinoma tissue. The receptors derive from a person aged 50-70 years with lung adenocarcinoma.

The chain is built from TRBV15 and TRBJ2-6; D unclear. Per germline, CDR1 LNHNV and CDR2 YYDKDF (reference sequence). This CDR3 is built from 15 residues. V was shortened by 0 bases and J by 2 bases, with 5 bases between the two germline ends. As DNA, the CDR3 is TGTGCCACCAGCAGAGATCGGGCTGGGGCCAACGTCCTGACTTTC. Amino acid sequence: CATSRDRAGANVLTF. Full variable domain (rest looked up from reference TRBV15 and TRBJ2-6): DAMVIQNPRYQVTQFGKPVTLSCSQTLNHNVMYWYQQKSSQAPKLLFHYYDKDFNNEADTPDNFQSRRPNTSFCFLDIRSPGLGDTAMYLCATSRDRAGANVLTFGAGSRLTVL.

V is TRBV14 and J is TRBJ2-3, with D tentatively TRBD2 (6 bases). The V and J ends lost 2 bases and 4 bases respectively, with 7 bases between them. This CDR3 has 13 amino acids. CDR1 and CDR2 (germline): SGHDN, FVKESK. The CDR3 region has the DNA TGTGCCAGCAGCCAACCGGGGGCAGATACGCAGTATTTT. Translating it yields CASSQPGADTQYF.

This chain connects TRBV6-1 to TRBJ2-3; D uncertain. Per germline, CDR1 MNHNS and CDR2 SASEGT. This CDR3 spans 14 amino acids. Trimming took off 4 bases at V and 2 bases at J, with 10 bases between the two ends. CDR3: CASSGRPATDTQYF. The CDR3 bases are TGTGCCAGCAGTGGACGGCCTGCCACAGATACGCAGTATTTT.

This rearrangement joins TRBV29-1 to TRBJ1-1; D gene uncertain. Trimming shortened V by 4 bases and J by 2 bases, and 20 bases separated the two germline ends. The CDR3 has 16 amino acids. The germline V gene has CDR1 SQVTM and CDR2 ANQGSEA. DNA of the CDR3: TGCAGCGTTGCACGGCGCACCTTGGGCGCAAACACTGAAGCTTTCTTT. Translating gives CSVARRTLGANTEAFF.

This clone has just a few counts. This rearrangement joins TRBV27 to TRBJ2-1; possible D gene TRBD1, 5 bases. There are 16 residues in the CDR3. Trimming pared 2 bases from V and 2 bases from J, leaving 13 bases between. Germline-derived CDR1 and CDR2 are MNHEY and SMNVEV (reference sequence). CDR3 sequence (DNA): TGTGCCAGCAGTTTAGGGGCTACATATCCCTACAATGAGCAGTTCTTC. Encoded protein: CASSLGATYPYNEQFF.

The J gene is TRBJ1-2, the V gene TRBV2; no definite D call. V lost 10 bases to trimming and J lost 4 bases, with 16 bases between them. Germline loops: CDR1 SNHLY, CDR2 FYNNEI. The CDR3 runs 13 residues. CDR3 coding DNA: TGTGCCACCACGACCGGAGCGGTCTATGGCTACACCTTC. Its protein product is CATTTGAVYGYTF.

The rearrangement links TRBV23-1 to TRBJ2-7; D unclear. TRBV23-1 is noted as an ORF with a role that remains uncertain. The CDR3 runs 16 residues. V was pared by 0 bases and J by 3 bases, with 15 bases between. CDR3 loop: CASSQSLYRVGYEQYF. CDR3 coding DNA: TGCGCCAGCAGTCAATCCCTCTACCGAGTGGGCTACGAGCAGTACTTC.

The DNA of the CDR3 is TGTGCCAGCAGTTCTTCCAGGGGGCGAGGGCAGCCCCAGCATTTT. Encoded protein: CASSSSRGRGQPQHF. The chain carries TRBV28 and TRBJ1-5, with 8 positions matching TRBD1. After removal of 4 bases from V and 7 bases from J, the junction contained 9 bases not matched to a gene. The CDR3 covers 15 residues. In germline, CDR1 is MDHEN, CDR2 SYDVKM.

This chain links TRBV28 with TRBJ2-3; D gene uncertain. The germline V gene has CDR1 MDHEN and CDR2 SYDVKM. The CDR3 contains 17 residues. V lost 5 bases to trimming and J lost 1 base, with 19 bases between them. CDR3 nucleotide sequence: TGTGCCAGCAGTCGAGGTGGTATCTCCAAGGGCACAGATACGCAGTATTTT. Its translation: CASSRGGISKGTDTQYF.